This entry lists 28 T cell receptor beta chains sequenced from one sample in a study of T-cell memory formation after mild COVID-19. TCRdb re-analysed the 5' RACE reads in MiXCR, keeping a single row per CDR3 protein. Among more than 450,000 distinct CDR3 sequences, roughly 18% were seen once, and the ten largest hold around 12%. The sequenced material came from PBMCs or a T cell subset sorted from them (not recorded which). The receptor set was obtained from an adult woman who had mild COVID-19 (a few samples of this study predate the infection). Cell type and time point are not known.

The V call is TRBV5-1, the J call TRBJ2-5; D uncertain. Germline-derived CDR1 and CDR2 are SGHRS and YFSETQ. V lost 2 bases and J 3 bases, leaving 11 bases between the germline ends. The CDR3 is 14 residues long. The CDR3 loop is CASSFEGGEETQYF. In DNA form, the CDR3 reads TGCGCCAGCAGCTTCGAAGGCGGAGAAGAGACCCAGTACTTC. The whole variable domain, remainder taken from reference TRBV5-1 and TRBJ2-5, is KAGVTQTPRYLIKTRGQQVTLSCSPISGHRSVSWYQQTPGQGLQFLFEYFSETQRNKGNFPGRFSGRQFSNSRSEMNVSTLELGDSALYLCASSFEGGEETQYFGPGTRLLVL.

This clonotype turned up a few times. This chain links TRBV4-3 with TRBJ1-5; perhaps TRBD1 as D (5 bases). Germline V lookup: CDR1 LGHNA, CDR2 YSLEER. The CDR3 loop spans 15 amino acids. With 0 bases removed from V and 4 bases from J, the gap between germline ends came to 10 bases. This CDR3 reads CASSQDSSGNQPQHF. CDR3 DNA sequence: TGCGCCAGCAGCCAAGATTCATCAGGGAATCAGCCCCAGCATTTT.

This clonotype has only a few counts. The chain couples TRBV24-1 to TRBJ2-1; the match to TRBD2 covers 7 bases. The CDR3 length is 16 residues. After removal of 3 bases from V and 2 bases from J, the junction contained 6 bases not matched to a gene. The germline V gene has CDR1 KGHDR and CDR2 SFDVKD. The CDR3 DNA reads as TGTGCCACCAGTGATGGTGGGACTACCCCCTACAATGAGCAGTTCTTC. Translating gives CATSDGGTTPYNEQFF.

There are a few counts of this clonotype. The V gene is TRBV24-1, the J gene TRBJ2-1; 8 bases line up with TRBD1. This CDR3 has 15 amino acids. V trimming: 4 bases; J trimming: 10 bases; junction bases outside the gene matches: 11. CDR1 is KGHDR, CDR2 SFDVKD, per germline. The CDR3 region has the DNA TGTGCCACCAGTGACCCCCCGACAGGGGAACGGGAGCAGTTCTTC. Translating gives CATSDPPTGEREQFF.

V usage is TRBV12-3 or TRBV12-4 and J usage is TRBJ2-1; 14 nucleotides line up with TRBD2. This CDR3 contains 19 residues. With V trimmed by 7 bases and J by 0 bases, 11 bases remained unmatched. The DNA for the CDR3 is TGTGCCAGCACCACCGCCGGACTAGCGGGAGGCAGCTCCTACAATGAGCAGTTCTTC. Translated: CASTTAGLAGGSSYNEQFF.

This clonotype came up a few times. The rearrangement uses TRBV29-1 and TRBJ2-4; maybe TRBD1 (5 bases). CDR3 length equals 14 residues. Germline CDR1 reads SQVTM; CDR2 reads ANQGSEA. Trimming took 5 bases from V and 0 from J, leaving 11 bases between them. The CDR3 DNA sequence: TGCAGCGTTCCGGACAAGATAGCCAAAAACATTCAGTACTTC. Its translation: CSVPDKIAKNIQYF. The variable domain in full, completed from reference TRBV29-1 and TRBJ2-4, reads SAVISQKPSRDICQRGTSLTIQCQVDSQVTMMFWYRQQPGQSLTLIATANQGSEATYESGFVIDKFPISRPNLTFSTLTVSNMSPEDSSIYLCSVPDKIAKNIQYFGAGTRLSVL.

This sequence joins TRBV12-3 or TRBV12-4 and TRBJ1-3; TRBD1 might be the D (5 bases). Trimming removed 8 bases from V and 0 bases from J, with 17 bases in between. The CDR3 totals 16 residues. CDR3 protein: CASGLLGRVSGNTIYF. CDR3 DNA: TGTGCCAGCGGCCTTTTGGGCAGGGTCTCTGGAAACACCATATATTTT.

This clonotype has a handful of counts. DNA for the CDR3: TGTGCCAGCAGCTTAGGGGAGAGCAAGGGGCAGTTCTTC. It is translated as CASSLGESKGQFF. The chain recombines TRBV7-9 with TRBJ2-1; D may be TRBD2 (5 bases). The ends were cut back, 1 base at V and 12 bases at J, with 13 bases in the middle. CDR1 SEHNR and CDR2 FQNEAQ come from the germline V gene (reference sequence). The CDR3 is 13 amino acids.

This clonotype was counted only a few times. The J gene is TRBJ1-5, the V gene TRBV12-3 or TRBV12-4; D gene unclear. V was cut by 0 bases and J by 9 bases, with 12 bases left in between. The CDR3 is made up of 14 amino acids. The CDR3 protein is CASSLASWVLPQHF. The DNA of the CDR3 is TGTGCCAGCAGTTTAGCGTCTTGGGTACTGCCCCAGCATTTT.

This clonotype was observed a handful of times. This chain joins TRBV3-1 and TRBJ2-1; D is undetermined. From germline, CDR1 is LGHDT and CDR2 YNNKEL (reference sequence). CDR3 size: 12 residues. Trimming shortened V by 0 bases and J by 11 bases, and 8 bases separated the two germline ends. The CDR3 DNA reads TGTGCCAGCAGCCAAGATCGAGCGAAGCAGTTCTTC. Translation: CASSQDRAKQFF.

Only a few counts were recorded for this clonotype. The V call is TRBV20-1, the J call TRBJ1-1; possibly TRBD1 for D (6 bases). Germline values: CDR1 DFQATT, CDR2 SNEGSKA (reference sequence). V lost 1 base to trimming and J lost 5 bases, with 14 bases between them. The CDR3 sequence is 14 residues long. The CDR3 DNA reads as TGCAGTGCTAGAGCAAGTCAGGGGCGAACTGAAGCTTTCTTT. It encodes CSARASQGRTEAFF.

This clonotype was detected a few times. The rearrangement uses TRBV7-2 and TRBJ2-1; D is uncertain. Germline CDR1 reads SGHTA; CDR2 reads FQGNSA. Trimming stripped 2 bases from V and 5 bases from J, with 7 bases between. This CDR3 has 13 residues. CDR3 bases: TGTGCCAGCAGCTTAAGGCGGAACAATGAGCAGTTCTTC. It is translated as CASSLRRNNEQFF.

The table lists this clonotype with a few counts. The chain joins TRBV5-1 to TRBJ1-3; D remains ambiguous. The V end was cut by 4 bases, the J end by 0 bases, with 14 bases between. Germline CDR1 reads SGHRS; CDR2 reads YFSETQ. This CDR3 contains 16 residues. CDR3 sequence: CASSPQVAISGNTIYF. CDR3 nucleotides: TGCGCCAGCAGCCCGCAGGTAGCTATCTCTGGAAACACCATATATTTT.

The sample holds a few counts of this clonotype. The V and J genes are TRBV4-2 and TRBJ1-6; D is uncertain. CDR3 length: 15 amino acids. The germline gives CDR1 LGHNA, CDR2 YNFKEQ. The V end was cut by 0 bases, the J end by 3 bases, with 6 bases between. CDR3 region: CASSQETGYNSPLHF. In DNA form, the CDR3 reads TGTGCCAGCAGCCAAGAGACGGGCTATAATTCACCCCTCCACTTT.

This clonotype was counted many times. The J gene is TRBJ1-5, the V gene TRBV7-8; the D is unclear. V lost 3 bases and J lost 7, with 13 bases in between. The germline CDR1 and CDR2 sequences are SGHVS and FQNEAQ. The CDR3 spans 14 residues. The CDR3 DNA follows: TGTGCCAGCAGCTTGTTGGGGATTTTACAGCCCCAGCATTTT. Amino acids: CASSLLGILQPQHF.

The genes are TRBV7-2 and TRBJ1-5; D uncertain. CDR1 is SGHTA, CDR2 FQGNSA, per germline. V lost 6 bases to trimming and J lost 1 base, with 16 bases between them. CDR3 length: 16 residues. CDR3 loop: CASSLRSTGSNQPQHF. CDR3 DNA sequence: TGTGCCAGCAGTTTACGGTCTACCGGGAGCAATCAGCCCCAGCATTTT.

V usage is TRBV4-1 and J usage is TRBJ2-5; 8 bases fit TRBD1. This CDR3 has 15 residues. The germline gives CDR1 MGHRA, CDR2 YSYEKL. The ends lost 3 bases at V and 5 bases at J; junction bases unmatched: 8. The CDR3 bases are TGCGCCAGCAGCCACATAGGACAGGGCGGTGAGACCCAGTACTTC. Amino acid sequence: CASSHIGQGGETQYF.

This clonotype was seen repeatedly, ten times or more. This chain joins TRBV11-2 and TRBJ1-6; D is unclear. Deletions cut 4 bases from V and 7 bases from J, with 5 bases between. Per germline, CDR1 SGHAT and CDR2 FQNNGV. The CDR3 totals 12 residues. This CDR3 is CASSSPNSPLHF. CDR3 bases: TGTGCCAGCAGCTCGCCCAATTCACCCCTCCACTTT.

This rearrangement joins TRBV11-3 to TRBJ2-3, with 7 bases lining up with TRBD2. This CDR3 has 17 amino acids. Germline V gives CDR1 SGHNT, CDR2 YENEEA. Trimming removed 3 bases from V and 1 base from J; junction bases left unmatched: 10. In DNA, the CDR3 is TGTGCCAGCAGCTTGGTCCGCTCTAGCGGTCGCACAGATACGCAGTATTTT. Translation: CASSLVRSSGRTDTQYF.

In this sample, this clonotype turned up a few times. J is TRBJ2-5 and V is TRBV11-3; D remains ambiguous. The germline gives CDR1 SGHNT, CDR2 YENEEA. V was pared by 1 base and J by 4 bases, with 10 bases between. The CDR3 consists of 14 residues. CDR3 loop: CASSLAGIGETQYF. DNA for the CDR3: TGTGCCAGCAGCTTAGCTGGGATCGGAGAGACCCAGTACTTC.

In this sample, this clonotype turned up many times. This chain joins TRBV7-2 and TRBJ2-2; 12 bases are a match to TRBD2. Germline V gives CDR1 SGHTA, CDR2 FQGNSA. The CDR3 runs to 16 residues. The trim removed 1 base at V and 6 bases at J, leaving 3 bases unmatched. CDR3: CASSLGSSGRAGELFF. The CDR3 DNA follows: TGTGCCAGCAGCTTAGGATCTAGCGGGAGGGCCGGGGAGCTGTTTTTT.

V gene TRBV4-3 combines with J gene TRBJ1-4; no clear D. This CDR3 spans 15 amino acids. Between the trimmed V and J ends, which lost 0 bases and 7 bases, there was a span of 12 bases. Germline V gene data show CDR1 as LGHNA and CDR2 as YSLEER. The CDR3 sequence is CASSQDGEGFEKLFF. Here the CDR3 DNA reads TGCGCCAGCAGCCAAGATGGGGAGGGATTTGAAAAACTGTTTTTT.

This clonotype showed up just a few times. The chain recombines TRBV7-2 with TRBJ2-2; 8 bases agree with TRBD1. The ends lost 5 bases at V and 6 bases at J; junction bases unmatched: 8. CDR1 SGHTA and CDR2 FQGNSA come from the germline V gene. The CDR3 loop spans 15 amino acids. The DNA of the CDR3 is TGTGCCAGCAGCCTACATGGACAGGGTTCCGGGGAGCTGTTTTTT. It is translated as CASSLHGQGSGELFF.

The V and J genes are TRBV12-3 or TRBV12-4 and TRBJ2-3; D call uncertain. V was shortened by 2 bases and J by 5 bases, with 8 bases between the two germline ends. The CDR3 loop spans 13 amino acids. The DNA of the CDR3 is TGTGCCAGCAGTTTAAGTTCGGTAGATACGCAGTATTTT. Encoded protein: CASSLSSVDTQYF.

The CDR3 loop is CAIKGTGNYGYTF. CDR3 bases: TGTGCCATCAAGGGGACAGGGAACTATGGCTACACCTTC. The rearrangement joins TRBV10-3 to TRBJ1-2, with TRBD1 matching 9 bases. CDR1 is ENHRY and CDR2 is SYGVKD in the germline V gene. The CDR3 length is 13 residues. V dropped 7 bases and J dropped 2; count of bases not matched to a gene: 2.

This clonotype turned up a few times. The chain combines TRBV7-9 with TRBJ2-3; 9 positions agree with TRBD2. The trim removed 5 bases at V and 6 bases at J, leaving 12 bases unmatched. The CDR3 extends over 16 amino acids. From germline, CDR1 is SEHNR and CDR2 FQNEAQ (reference sequence). The CDR3 DNA reads as TGTGCCAGCAGCCTTCAGACTAGCGGCAGAGGGGATACGCAGTATTTT. Translated, it gives CASSLQTSGRGDTQYF.

This clonotype was picked up a small number of times. The chain couples TRBV30 to TRBJ2-2; D uncertain. Trimming took off 1 base at V and 5 bases at J, with 8 bases between the two ends. The CDR3 sequence is 13 residues long. Germline CDR1 GTSNPN, CDR2 SVGIG (reference sequence). This CDR3 reads CAWSAGPTGELFF. Here the CDR3 DNA reads TGTGCCTGGAGTGCCGGACCTACCGGGGAGCTGTTTTTT.

This clonotype has more than one count but fewer than ten. V usage is TRBV4-1 and J usage is TRBJ2-7; either TRBD1 or TRBD2 may supply D (5 bases each). Germline V gives CDR1 MGHRA, CDR2 YSYEKL. The CDR3 loop spans 15 amino acids. Deletions cut 0 bases from V and 3 bases from J, with 12 bases between. Here the CDR3 DNA reads TGCGCCAGCAGCCAAGATGGGGACGGAGTCTACGAGCAGTACTTC. This translates into CASSQDGDGVYEQYF.